The next 30 T cell receptor beta chains were all read from a single sample in a study of shared clonotypes between healthy human individuals (TCRdb year 2020). The protocol used for the library was the immunoSEQ multiplex PCR assay. Imported from immuneACCESS, the table was reduced by TCRdb to in-frame sequences with V and J called. These copies leave out some clones; in studies compared against another copy, an unresolved V gene accounts for under half, and the cause of the remainder is not known. Present in this sample are approximately 1,000,000 clones, approximately 80% of which were seen just once. The top ten hold about 0.52% of the sample. Sequencing was carried out using memory CD4+ T cells from PBMCs. What the cell subset or site label conveys for this sample: CD45RA-negative fraction. The receptors derive from a man aged 18 to 35 in good health. Some clones in this sample may be carry-over from other donors' samples.

The V and J genes are TRBV7-7 and TRBJ2-5; D may be TRBD2 (5 bases). V was clipped by 4 bases and J by 5 bases, with 17 bases between them. Looked up from germline, CDR1 is SSHAT and CDR2 is FNYEAQ (reference sequence). The CDR3 runs to 15 residues. CDR3 nucleotides: TGTGCCAGCAGCTCCCAACCGGGGAATGTGGAGACCCAGTACTTC. It codes for CASSSQPGNVETQYF.

Written as DNA, the CDR3 is TGCAGCGTAGACGTCTGGACAGGCCTCACAGGCTACACCTTC. Amino acid sequence: CSVDVWTGLTGYTF. The chain combines TRBV29-1 with TRBJ1-2; 7 nucleotides match TRBD1. The V segment lost 6 bases and the J segment 8 bases; nucleotides outside the gene matches: 15. From germline, CDR1 is SQVTM and CDR2 ANQGSEA. There are 14 residues in the CDR3.

The chain is built from TRBV7-8 and TRBJ2-7; no reliable D call. The CDR3 is 13 residues long. Germline CDR1 and CDR2: SGHVS and FQNEAQ. V was cut by 1 base and J by 9 bases, with 13 bases left in between. The CDR3 region is CASSLVHGGGQYF. The CDR3 DNA follows: TGTGCCAGCAGCTTAGTACACGGCGGCGGGCAGTACTTC.

This clone was recorded many times. The rearrangement links TRBV4-3 to TRBJ2-3; D gene ambiguous. V lost 1 base and J lost 1, with 3 bases in between. In germline, CDR1 is LGHNA, CDR2 YSLEER. The CDR3 spans 13 residues. The CDR3 DNA reads TGCGCCAGCAGCCAAGGTCGCACAGATACGCAGTATTTT. This encodes CASSQGRTDTQYF.

The chain is built from TRBV25-1 and TRBJ2-2, with D possibly being TRBD1 (7 bases). Germline V gene lookup returns CDR1 MGHDK and CDR2 SYGVNS. The CDR3 runs to 14 residues. V was cut by 11 bases and J by 0 bases, with 13 bases left in between. CDR3: CAQGGRTNTGELFF. Written as DNA, the CDR3 is TGTGCCCAGGGGGGAAGGACGAACACCGGGGAGCTGTTTTTT.

The chain carries TRBV19 and TRBJ1-5; the D gene is possibly TRBD1 (6 bases). The germline V gene has CDR1 LNHDA and CDR2 SQIVND (reference sequence). This CDR3 has 17 amino acids. V lost 5 bases, J lost 4 bases, and 21 bases lay in between. CDR3 DNA: TGTGCCAGTAGTCTCCGTCGAGGGGGGGCCAATAATCAGCCCCAGCATTTT. It codes for CASSLRRGGANNQPQHF.

This clone was found a few times. This chain connects TRBV21-1 to TRBJ2-7; TRBD2 was called by the table and not checked on the DNA. TRBV21-1 is noted as a pseudogene. The length of the CDR3 is 17 residues. The CDR3 sequence: CASSLRTPKPIVYEQYF. Here the CDR3 DNA reads TGTGCCAGCAGCCTCCGAACTCCCAAACCCATCGTTTACGAGCAGTACTTC.

The chain has TRBV4-1 and TRBJ1-5; D gene unclear. Germline loops: CDR1 MGHRA, CDR2 YSYEKL. Trimming shortened V by 0 bases and J by 5 bases, and 8 bases separated the two germline ends. The CDR3 is 14 residues long. The CDR3 DNA reads as TGCGCCAGCAGCCAAGAAGTCGGCGATCAGCCCCAGCATTTT. Its protein product is CASSQEVGDQPQHF.

V gene TRBV2 combines with J gene TRBJ2-6; 10 bases line up with TRBD1. V trimming: 9 bases; J trimming: 0 bases; junction bases outside the gene matches: 11. This CDR3 has 18 residues. Germline V gene lookup returns CDR1 SNHLY and CDR2 FYNNEI. The CDR3 here is CASKPGQGSSSGANVLTF. The CDR3 nucleotides read TGTGCCAGTAAGCCGGGACAGGGGTCCTCCTCTGGGGCCAACGTCCTGACTTTC.

This chain links TRBV28 with TRBJ1-3; D call uncertain. V was trimmed by 3 bases and J by 0 bases, leaving 12 bases between them. This CDR3 spans 16 amino acids. CDR1 and CDR2 from the germline V gene are MDHEN and SYDVKM. The CDR3 region has the DNA TGTGCCAGCAGTTTGCCCCCCTTGGGCTCTGGAAACACCATATATTTT. This codes for CASSLPPLGSGNTIYF.

This chain uses TRBV5-1 with TRBJ2-4; TRBD2 aligns across 10 bases. The CDR3 contains 15 residues. With V trimmed by 7 bases and J by 4 bases, 8 bases remained unmatched. Germline V CDR1 and CDR2: SGHRS, YFSETQ. The CDR3 here is CASAAGGRGKNIQYF. The CDR3, as DNA: TGCGCCAGCGCAGCGGGAGGGCGGGGGAAAAACATTCAGTACTTC. Filled out from reference TRBV5-1 and TRBJ2-4, the complete variable domain reads KAGVTQTPRYLIKTRGQQVTLSCSPISGHRSVSWYQQTPGQGLQFLFEYFSETQRNKGNFPGRFSGRQFSNSRSEMNVSTLELGDSALYLCASAAGGRGKNIQYFGAGTRLSVL.

The rearrangement uses TRBV10-3 and TRBJ2-1, with D perhaps matching TRBD1 (6 bases). Trimming stripped 9 bases from V and 4 bases from J, with 13 bases between. The CDR3 is 13 amino acids. Germline CDR1 and CDR2: ENHRY and SYGVKD. The CDR3 DNA is TGTGCCATTTCGACAGGCGGGTACAATGAGCAGTTCTTC. It specifies CAISTGGYNEQFF.

This chain joins TRBV28 and TRBJ2-7, with TRBD2 as a possible D gene (5 bases). V was clipped by 2 bases and J by 3 bases, with 17 bases between them. Germline V gene data show CDR1 as MDHEN and CDR2 as SYDVKM. The CDR3 extends over 16 amino acids. CDR3 region: CASSLRIATSYYEQYF. For the CDR3, the DNA is TGTGCCAGCAGTTTACGAATAGCGACATCTTACTACGAGCAGTACTTC.

As DNA, the CDR3 is TGTGCCATCAGTGAGCGAGGTAGCGGGAGGGCCCGGAGCTCCTACAATGAGCAGTTCTTC. It specifies CAISERGSGRARSSYNEQFF. The rearrangement uses TRBV10-3 and TRBJ2-1; 11 bases align to TRBD2. This CDR3 is 20 amino acids long. CDR1 ENHRY and CDR2 SYGVKD come from the germline V gene. V was pared by 2 bases and J by 0 bases, with 12 bases of the junction left unmatched.

The V and J genes are TRBV28 and TRBJ2-1; D possibly uses TRBD1 or TRBD2 (5 bases each). CDR3 length: 15 residues. Per germline, CDR1 MDHEN and CDR2 SYDVKM. V lost 5 bases and J lost 5, with 16 bases in between. The CDR3 region has the DNA TGTGCCAGCAGTCAGGGAGTAGGGAAAAACAATGAGCAGTTCTTC. It translates to CASSQGVGKNNEQFF.

Only a few counts were recorded for this clone. J is TRBJ2-1 and V is TRBV7-2; the match to TRBD2 covers 10 bases. Germline V gives CDR1 SGHTA, CDR2 FQGNSA. The V and J ends lost 1 base and 4 bases, in that order; junction bases with no gene match: 4. The CDR3 loop spans 16 amino acids. Here the CDR3 reads CASSLEGSGGYNEQFF. The CDR3 nucleotides read TGTGCCAGCAGCTTAGAGGGTAGCGGGGGGTACAATGAGCAGTTCTTC.

This clone was seen only a few times. The V and J genes are TRBV6-5 and TRBJ1-5; D is undetermined. Germline CDR1 and CDR2: MNHEY and SVGAGI. V dropped 7 bases and J dropped 7 bases, with 14 bases sitting between them. CDR3 size: 13 residues. CDR3 loop: CASKGSDRQPQHF. The CDR3 nucleotides are TGTGCCAGCAAGGGTTCAGACCGGCAGCCCCAGCATTTT.

The gene calls are TRBV5-1 and TRBJ2-3; D may be TRBD1 (5 bases). Trimming stripped 0 bases from V and 3 bases from J, with 11 bases between. Germline V gene lookup returns CDR1 SGHRS and CDR2 YFSETQ. The CDR3 has 15 residues. CDR3 protein: CASSLGAGQTDTQYF. The CDR3 bases are TGCGCCAGCAGCTTGGGGGCAGGGCAAACAGATACGCAGTATTTT.

The J gene is TRBJ1-1, the V gene TRBV28; D ambiguous. With 2 bases removed from V and 0 bases from J, the gap between germline ends came to 7 bases. Germline CDR1 MDHEN, CDR2 SYDVKM. This CDR3 is built from 14 residues. The CDR3 is CASSLEAVNTEAFF. In DNA, the CDR3 is TGTGCCAGCAGTTTAGAGGCGGTGAACACTGAAGCTTTCTTT.

The rearrangement uses TRBV29-1 and TRBJ2-1; maybe TRBD1 (6 bases). This CDR3 has 16 residues. V was clipped by 5 bases and J by 2 bases, with 19 bases between them. Germline loops: CDR1 SQVTM, CDR2 ANQGSEA. Written as DNA, the CDR3 is TGCAGCGTTCTGGGCGGTTGGGGGCAGACCTACAATGAGCAGTTCTTC. Translated, it gives CSVLGGWGQTYNEQFF.

This clone was counted a few times. The chain couples TRBV4-1 to TRBJ2-7, with 11 bases identical to TRBD2. The CDR3 runs 16 residues. V shed 4 bases and J 3 bases; nucleotides not matched to a gene: 8. CDR1 MGHRA and CDR2 YSYEKL come from the germline V gene. The CDR3 region is CASSPVGTSGYYEQYF. In DNA, the CDR3 is TGCGCCAGCAGCCCCGTAGGGACTAGCGGCTACTACGAGCAGTACTTC.

The CDR3 region is CASSLFGQGNTGELFF. The CDR3 DNA is TGTGCCAGCAGCCTATTCGGACAGGGAAACACCGGGGAGCTGTTTTTT. The chain links TRBV9 to TRBJ2-2, with 8 nucleotides matching TRBD1. V lost 4 bases to trimming and J lost 2 bases; unmatched junction nucleotides: 7. The CDR3 is 16 amino acids. Germline V gives CDR1 SGDLS, CDR2 YYNGEE.

This sequence joins TRBV5-1 and TRBJ2-3, with D tentatively TRBD1 or TRBD2 (6 bases each). This CDR3 comprises 15 residues. The V end was cut by 0 bases, the J end by 5 bases, with 13 bases between. The germline V gene has CDR1 SGHRS and CDR2 YFSETQ. Written as DNA, the CDR3 is TGCGCCAGCAGCTTGGCCACCGGGGGCGGAGATACGCAGTATTTT. This encodes CASSLATGGGDTQYF.

The V and J genes are TRBV27 and TRBJ1-1, with D unclear. The CDR3 has 18 amino acids. Germline CDR1 and CDR2: MNHEY and SMNVEV (reference sequence). V gave up 6 bases and J gave up 2 bases, with 25 bases separating them. This CDR3 reads CASSLFISPKDGNTEAFF. The CDR3, as DNA: TGTGCCAGCAGCCTGTTTATCAGTCCCAAGGACGGTAACACTGAAGCTTTCTTT.

The chain carries TRBV19 and TRBJ2-7; 8 nucleotides match TRBD1. Trimming at V came to 4 bases and at J to 3 bases, leaving 2 bases not matched to a gene. This CDR3 is built from 13 residues. Germline-derived CDR1 and CDR2 are LNHDA and SQIVND (reference sequence). The CDR3 bases are TGTGCCAGTAGTAGGACAGGGATCTACGAGCAGTACTTC. The encoded protein is CASSRTGIYEQYF. Variable domain in full (rest from reference TRBV19 and TRBJ2-7): DGGITQSPKYLFRKEGQNVTLSCEQNLNHDAMYWYRQDPGQGLRLIYYSQIVNDFQKGDIAEGYSVSREKKESFPLTVTSAQKNPTAFYLCASSRTGIYEQYFGPGTRLTVT.

The genes are TRBV7-3 and TRBJ2-3; perhaps TRBD1 as D (5 bases). The CDR3 spans 12 residues. Germline lookup yields CDR1 SGHTA and CDR2 FQGTGA. Trimming stripped 5 bases from V and 8 bases from J, with 11 bases between. The CDR3 bases are TGTGCCAGCAGCCAAAATAGGGGTACGCAGTATTTT. Protein sequence: CASSQNRGTQYF.

The V and J genes are TRBV5-6 and TRBJ2-2, with TRBD1 matching over 9 bases. The CDR3 runs to 15 residues. V trimming: 6 bases; J trimming: 6 bases; junction bases outside the gene matches: 9. Germline V gene sequence: CDR1 SGHDT, CDR2 YYEEEE. The CDR3 sequence is CASKGGQGLAGELFF. The DNA of the CDR3 is TGTGCCAGCAAAGGGGGACAGGGATTAGCCGGGGAGCTGTTTTTT. The whole variable domain, filled in from reference TRBV5-6 and TRBJ2-2, reads DAGVTQSPTHLIKTRGQQVTLRCSPKSGHDTVSWYQQALGQGPQFIFQYYEEEERQRGNFPDRFSGHQFPNYSSELNVNALLLGDSALYLCASKGGQGLAGELFFGEGSRLTVL.

The chain recombines TRBV12-5 with TRBJ2-2, with 10 bases lining up with TRBD1. V shed 5 bases, J shed 10 bases, and the junction held 10 bases outside the gene matches. Germline CDR1 LGHNT, CDR2 FRNRAP. The CDR3 length is 15 residues. The CDR3 coding sequence is TGTGCTAGTGGTCATGACAGGGGGCGCAAGGTGGAGCTGTTTTTT. Translated: CASGHDRGRKVELFF. Full variable domain (rest looked up from reference TRBV12-5 and TRBJ2-2): DARVTQTPRHKVTEMGQEVTMRCQPILGHNTVFWYRQTMMQGLELLAYFRNRAPLDDSGMPKDRFSAEMPDATLATLKIQPSEPRDSAVYFCASGHDRGRKVELFFGEGSRLTVL.

The chain employs TRBV11-2 and TRBJ2-7, with D maybe TRBD1 (5 bases). The CDR3 loop spans 12 amino acids. The germline CDR1 and CDR2 sequences are SGHAT and FQNNGV. V lost 5 bases and J 6 bases, leaving 11 bases between the germline ends. Here the CDR3 DNA reads TGTGCCAGCAGCCCTAGGGGTGGCGAGCAGTACTTC. The encoded protein is CASSPRGGEQYF.

The V and J genes are TRBV5-1 and TRBJ1-1, with D unclear. The CDR3 is 14 residues long. Germline V CDR1 and CDR2: SGHRS, YFSETQ. The germline V and J ends were trimmed by 0 bases and 4 bases, with 10 bases remaining between them. Written as DNA, the CDR3 is TGCGCCAGCAGCTTGGAGGCGGGTGGCACTGAAGCTTTCTTT. The encoded protein is CASSLEAGGTEAFF.